This T cell receptor beta chain was captured by sequencing in a study of blood T cell repertoires in COVID-19. V lost 6 bases and J lost 0, with 13 bases in between. This CDR3 region has 15 residues. CDR1 and CDR2 (germline): SGHTA, FQGNSA. Sequenced by immunoSEQ multiplex PCR; TCRdb stores in-frame clones only, minus some. The sample contains about 270,000 clones, roughly 90% of which appear only once. The sequencing sample was made of peripheral blood. V is TRBV7-2 and J is TRBJ2-3, with D maybe TRBD2 (7 bases). The origin of this receptor is a man aged 50-60 years with acute or convalescent COVID-19. The chain's CDR3 is CASSQRGGSTDTQYF. CDR3 coding DNA: TGTGCCAGCAGTCAGAGGGGGGGCAGCACAGATACGCAGTATTTT.